This T cell receptor beta chain was sequenced in a study of Ad26.COV2.S vaccination and SARS-CoV-2 variants. Broader study findings: Possible underestimation of total T cell responses by the TCR breadth and depth analyses was noted.

The V segment lost 7 bases and the J segment 6 bases; nucleotides outside the gene matches: 18. Germline CDR1 and CDR2: KGHSH and LQKENI. The CDR3 consists of 18 residues. On this clone: What it recognizes is unknown.

Indicated treatment: roughly 18 received Ad26.COV2.S at low or high dose, single or two shots; about five received placebo; per-sample allocation not given. Repertoires come from day 63 after the first vaccine or placebo injection. Based in Boston, the donor was an adult of 18-55 years. Some clones are missing from TCRdb's copy, which holds only in-frame ones; the method was immunoSEQ multiplex PCR. The table includes about 680,000 clones, 70% to 90% detected once. Specimen: peripheral blood, collected in a trial of Ad26.COV2.S vaccine versus placebo. V and J are TRBV18 and TRBJ2-2, with 9 bases lining up with TRBD1. The sequence was obtained from a person between 18 and 65 years old who received the Ad26.COV2.S COVID-19 vaccine or a placebo. The chain's CDR3 is CASCERGRDRVSAGELFF. In nucleotides, the CDR3 is TGTGCCAGCTGCGAGCGGGGCCGGGACAGGGTTTCGGCCGGGGAGCTGTTTTTT.